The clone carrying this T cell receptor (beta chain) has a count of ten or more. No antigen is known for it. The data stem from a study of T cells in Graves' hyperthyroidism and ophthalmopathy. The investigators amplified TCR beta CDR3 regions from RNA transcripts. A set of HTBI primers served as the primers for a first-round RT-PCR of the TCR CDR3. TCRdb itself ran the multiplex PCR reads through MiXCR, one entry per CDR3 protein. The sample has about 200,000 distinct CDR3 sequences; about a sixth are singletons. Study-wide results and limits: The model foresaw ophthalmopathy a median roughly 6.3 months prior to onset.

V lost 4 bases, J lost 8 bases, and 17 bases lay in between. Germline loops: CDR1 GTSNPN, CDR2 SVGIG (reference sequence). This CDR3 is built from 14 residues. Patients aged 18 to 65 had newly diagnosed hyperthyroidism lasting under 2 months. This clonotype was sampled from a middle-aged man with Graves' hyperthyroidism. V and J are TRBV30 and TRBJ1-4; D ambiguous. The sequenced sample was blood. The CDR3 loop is CAWTPGRVQEKLFF. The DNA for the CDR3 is TGTGCCTGGACCCCTGGGAGGGTACAAGAAAAACTGTTTTTT.